The 12 T cell receptor beta chains reported below all come from one sample, sequenced in a study of cytomegalovirus exposure and HLA in healthy donors. TCRdb's copy holds only in-frame clones and misses some; the assay was immunoSEQ multiplex PCR. The sample holds about 160,000 clones, around 88% seen once. What was sequenced was PBMCs. These receptors were taken from a woman between 18 and 29 years old in good health and CMV-seronegative.

This chain uses TRBV10-1 with TRBJ2-7; TRBD2 might be the D (5 bases). Per the germline V gene, CDR1 is WNHNN and CDR2 is SYGVQD (reference sequence). Trimming removed 6 bases from V and 1 base from J, with 10 bases in between. CDR3 length equals 13 residues. The CDR3 loop is CASSTGSSYEQYF. DNA for the CDR3: TGCGCCAGCAGCACGGGGTCGTCCTACGAGCAGTACTTC.

The V and J genes are TRBV5-1 and TRBJ1-6, with D possibly TRBD1 on 5 matching bases. This CDR3 contains 15 residues. The germline gives CDR1 SGHRS, CDR2 YFSETQ. The V end was cut by 4 bases, the J end by 5 bases, with 13 bases between. In nucleotides, the CDR3 is TGCGCCAGCAGCCCCGCGTGGGGGGATAATTCACCCCTCCACTTT. As protein: CASSPAWGDNSPLHF.

The genes are TRBV7-9 and TRBJ2-4; D is ambiguous. There are 13 residues in the CDR3. Trimming cost V 5 bases and J 5 bases, with 10 bases left between them. Germline V gene data show CDR1 as SEHNR and CDR2 as FQNEAQ (reference sequence). Here the CDR3 reads CASSTATENIQYF. CDR3 nucleotides: TGTGCCAGCAGCACAGCAACCGAAAACATTCAGTACTTC.

The chain carries TRBV25-1 and TRBJ2-5; 8 bases agree with TRBD1. The V and J ends lost 3 bases and 5 bases, in that order; junction bases with no gene match: 14. Germline V gene data show CDR1 as MGHDK and CDR2 as SYGVNS. The length of the CDR3 is 17 residues. CDR3 sequence (DNA): TGTGCCAGCAGTGACCCGTGGGATCAGGGGGCGGGGGAGACCCAGTACTTC. It translates to CASSDPWDQGAGETQYF.

The chain employs TRBV30 and TRBJ1-5; D gene ambiguous. Trimming cost V 2 bases and J 7 bases, with 9 bases left between them. The CDR3 length is 12 residues. From germline, CDR1 is GTSNPN and CDR2 SVGIG (reference sequence). The CDR3 loop reads CAWSRGDQPQHF. In DNA form, the CDR3 reads TGTGCCTGGAGTAGAGGCGACCAGCCCCAGCATTTT.

This sequence joins TRBV11-2 and TRBJ2-3; D is unresolved. CDR1 and CDR2 from the germline V gene are SGHAT and FQNNGV. The CDR3 is 11 residues long. The V gene lost 5 bases and the J gene lost 3 bases, with 3 bases spanning the gap. CDR3 loop: CASSLTDTQYF. The CDR3 DNA reads TGTGCCAGCAGCCTGACAGATACGCAGTATTTT. Supplemented by reference TRBV11-2 and TRBJ2-3, the full variable domain reads EAGVAQSPRYKIIEKRQSVAFWCNPISGHATLYWYQQILGQGPKLLIQFQNNGVVDDSQLPKDRFSAERLKGVDSTLKIQPAKLEDSAVYLCASSLTDTQYFGPGTRLTVL.

This chain joins TRBV28 and TRBJ2-5; perhaps TRBD2 as D (5 bases). Trimming stripped 3 bases from V and 4 bases from J, with 6 bases between. Germline CDR1 reads MDHEN; CDR2 reads SYDVKM. The CDR3 loop spans 12 amino acids. The CDR3 nucleotides read TGTGCCAGCAGTTTGGAGGCAGAGACCCAGTACTTC. This codes for CASSLEAETQYF.

The rearrangement uses TRBV9 and TRBJ1-1; 9 bases are a match to TRBD1. CDR3 length: 14 residues. After removal of 4 bases from V and 5 bases from J, the junction contained 6 bases not matched to a gene. Germline V gene lookup returns CDR1 SGDLS and CDR2 YYNGEE. CDR3 sequence reads: CASSRDRARTEAFF. The CDR3 DNA follows: TGTGCCAGCAGCCGGGACAGGGCGCGGACTGAAGCTTTCTTT. The full variable domain, its missing parts supplied by reference TRBV9 and TRBJ1-1, is DSGVTQTPKHLITATGQRVTLRCSPRSGDLSVYWYQQSLDQGLQFLIQYYNGEERAKGNILERFSAQQFPDLHSELNLSSLELGDSALYFCASSRDRARTEAFFGQGTRLTVV.

The CDR3 loop is CASSVETGGGEAFF. The DNA for the CDR3 is TGTGCCAGCAGCGTAGAGACAGGGGGTGGTGAAGCTTTCTTT. The gene calls are TRBV9 and TRBJ1-1; 9 nucleotides align to TRBD1. Trimming took 0 bases from V and 7 from J; bases not matched to a gene: 4. Germline V gives CDR1 SGDLS, CDR2 YYNGEE. The CDR3 has 14 residues.

The gene calls are TRBV5-1 and TRBJ1-6; 9 bases agree with TRBD1. In germline, CDR1 is SGHRS, CDR2 YFSETQ. This CDR3 region has 14 residues. After removal of 4 bases from V and 7 bases from J, the junction contained 3 bases not matched to a gene. The CDR3 DNA is TGCGCCAGCAGCCGGGACAGGGAAAATTCACCCCTCCACTTT. It codes for CASSRDRENSPLHF.

The V gene is TRBV4-2, the J gene TRBJ1-1; 10 positions agree with TRBD1. The germline V gene encodes CDR1 LGHNA and CDR2 YNFKEQ. V was clipped by 0 bases and J by 6 bases; unmatched bases: 1. This CDR3 is 14 amino acids long. CDR3 in DNA: TGTGCCAGCAGCCAAGAGGACAGGGGGGCTGAAGCTTTCTTT. This codes for CASSQEDRGAEAFF.

This rearrangement joins TRBV18 to TRBJ2-3; TRBD2 matches 8 bases. J was trimmed by 5 bases and V by 3 bases; bases with no gene match: 10. The CDR3 consists of 16 residues. Germline CDR1 is KGHSH and CDR2 is LQKENI. This CDR3 reads CASSPILAGGGDTQYF. For the CDR3, the DNA is TGTGCCAGCTCACCGATTCTGGCGGGAGGTGGAGATACGCAGTATTTT.